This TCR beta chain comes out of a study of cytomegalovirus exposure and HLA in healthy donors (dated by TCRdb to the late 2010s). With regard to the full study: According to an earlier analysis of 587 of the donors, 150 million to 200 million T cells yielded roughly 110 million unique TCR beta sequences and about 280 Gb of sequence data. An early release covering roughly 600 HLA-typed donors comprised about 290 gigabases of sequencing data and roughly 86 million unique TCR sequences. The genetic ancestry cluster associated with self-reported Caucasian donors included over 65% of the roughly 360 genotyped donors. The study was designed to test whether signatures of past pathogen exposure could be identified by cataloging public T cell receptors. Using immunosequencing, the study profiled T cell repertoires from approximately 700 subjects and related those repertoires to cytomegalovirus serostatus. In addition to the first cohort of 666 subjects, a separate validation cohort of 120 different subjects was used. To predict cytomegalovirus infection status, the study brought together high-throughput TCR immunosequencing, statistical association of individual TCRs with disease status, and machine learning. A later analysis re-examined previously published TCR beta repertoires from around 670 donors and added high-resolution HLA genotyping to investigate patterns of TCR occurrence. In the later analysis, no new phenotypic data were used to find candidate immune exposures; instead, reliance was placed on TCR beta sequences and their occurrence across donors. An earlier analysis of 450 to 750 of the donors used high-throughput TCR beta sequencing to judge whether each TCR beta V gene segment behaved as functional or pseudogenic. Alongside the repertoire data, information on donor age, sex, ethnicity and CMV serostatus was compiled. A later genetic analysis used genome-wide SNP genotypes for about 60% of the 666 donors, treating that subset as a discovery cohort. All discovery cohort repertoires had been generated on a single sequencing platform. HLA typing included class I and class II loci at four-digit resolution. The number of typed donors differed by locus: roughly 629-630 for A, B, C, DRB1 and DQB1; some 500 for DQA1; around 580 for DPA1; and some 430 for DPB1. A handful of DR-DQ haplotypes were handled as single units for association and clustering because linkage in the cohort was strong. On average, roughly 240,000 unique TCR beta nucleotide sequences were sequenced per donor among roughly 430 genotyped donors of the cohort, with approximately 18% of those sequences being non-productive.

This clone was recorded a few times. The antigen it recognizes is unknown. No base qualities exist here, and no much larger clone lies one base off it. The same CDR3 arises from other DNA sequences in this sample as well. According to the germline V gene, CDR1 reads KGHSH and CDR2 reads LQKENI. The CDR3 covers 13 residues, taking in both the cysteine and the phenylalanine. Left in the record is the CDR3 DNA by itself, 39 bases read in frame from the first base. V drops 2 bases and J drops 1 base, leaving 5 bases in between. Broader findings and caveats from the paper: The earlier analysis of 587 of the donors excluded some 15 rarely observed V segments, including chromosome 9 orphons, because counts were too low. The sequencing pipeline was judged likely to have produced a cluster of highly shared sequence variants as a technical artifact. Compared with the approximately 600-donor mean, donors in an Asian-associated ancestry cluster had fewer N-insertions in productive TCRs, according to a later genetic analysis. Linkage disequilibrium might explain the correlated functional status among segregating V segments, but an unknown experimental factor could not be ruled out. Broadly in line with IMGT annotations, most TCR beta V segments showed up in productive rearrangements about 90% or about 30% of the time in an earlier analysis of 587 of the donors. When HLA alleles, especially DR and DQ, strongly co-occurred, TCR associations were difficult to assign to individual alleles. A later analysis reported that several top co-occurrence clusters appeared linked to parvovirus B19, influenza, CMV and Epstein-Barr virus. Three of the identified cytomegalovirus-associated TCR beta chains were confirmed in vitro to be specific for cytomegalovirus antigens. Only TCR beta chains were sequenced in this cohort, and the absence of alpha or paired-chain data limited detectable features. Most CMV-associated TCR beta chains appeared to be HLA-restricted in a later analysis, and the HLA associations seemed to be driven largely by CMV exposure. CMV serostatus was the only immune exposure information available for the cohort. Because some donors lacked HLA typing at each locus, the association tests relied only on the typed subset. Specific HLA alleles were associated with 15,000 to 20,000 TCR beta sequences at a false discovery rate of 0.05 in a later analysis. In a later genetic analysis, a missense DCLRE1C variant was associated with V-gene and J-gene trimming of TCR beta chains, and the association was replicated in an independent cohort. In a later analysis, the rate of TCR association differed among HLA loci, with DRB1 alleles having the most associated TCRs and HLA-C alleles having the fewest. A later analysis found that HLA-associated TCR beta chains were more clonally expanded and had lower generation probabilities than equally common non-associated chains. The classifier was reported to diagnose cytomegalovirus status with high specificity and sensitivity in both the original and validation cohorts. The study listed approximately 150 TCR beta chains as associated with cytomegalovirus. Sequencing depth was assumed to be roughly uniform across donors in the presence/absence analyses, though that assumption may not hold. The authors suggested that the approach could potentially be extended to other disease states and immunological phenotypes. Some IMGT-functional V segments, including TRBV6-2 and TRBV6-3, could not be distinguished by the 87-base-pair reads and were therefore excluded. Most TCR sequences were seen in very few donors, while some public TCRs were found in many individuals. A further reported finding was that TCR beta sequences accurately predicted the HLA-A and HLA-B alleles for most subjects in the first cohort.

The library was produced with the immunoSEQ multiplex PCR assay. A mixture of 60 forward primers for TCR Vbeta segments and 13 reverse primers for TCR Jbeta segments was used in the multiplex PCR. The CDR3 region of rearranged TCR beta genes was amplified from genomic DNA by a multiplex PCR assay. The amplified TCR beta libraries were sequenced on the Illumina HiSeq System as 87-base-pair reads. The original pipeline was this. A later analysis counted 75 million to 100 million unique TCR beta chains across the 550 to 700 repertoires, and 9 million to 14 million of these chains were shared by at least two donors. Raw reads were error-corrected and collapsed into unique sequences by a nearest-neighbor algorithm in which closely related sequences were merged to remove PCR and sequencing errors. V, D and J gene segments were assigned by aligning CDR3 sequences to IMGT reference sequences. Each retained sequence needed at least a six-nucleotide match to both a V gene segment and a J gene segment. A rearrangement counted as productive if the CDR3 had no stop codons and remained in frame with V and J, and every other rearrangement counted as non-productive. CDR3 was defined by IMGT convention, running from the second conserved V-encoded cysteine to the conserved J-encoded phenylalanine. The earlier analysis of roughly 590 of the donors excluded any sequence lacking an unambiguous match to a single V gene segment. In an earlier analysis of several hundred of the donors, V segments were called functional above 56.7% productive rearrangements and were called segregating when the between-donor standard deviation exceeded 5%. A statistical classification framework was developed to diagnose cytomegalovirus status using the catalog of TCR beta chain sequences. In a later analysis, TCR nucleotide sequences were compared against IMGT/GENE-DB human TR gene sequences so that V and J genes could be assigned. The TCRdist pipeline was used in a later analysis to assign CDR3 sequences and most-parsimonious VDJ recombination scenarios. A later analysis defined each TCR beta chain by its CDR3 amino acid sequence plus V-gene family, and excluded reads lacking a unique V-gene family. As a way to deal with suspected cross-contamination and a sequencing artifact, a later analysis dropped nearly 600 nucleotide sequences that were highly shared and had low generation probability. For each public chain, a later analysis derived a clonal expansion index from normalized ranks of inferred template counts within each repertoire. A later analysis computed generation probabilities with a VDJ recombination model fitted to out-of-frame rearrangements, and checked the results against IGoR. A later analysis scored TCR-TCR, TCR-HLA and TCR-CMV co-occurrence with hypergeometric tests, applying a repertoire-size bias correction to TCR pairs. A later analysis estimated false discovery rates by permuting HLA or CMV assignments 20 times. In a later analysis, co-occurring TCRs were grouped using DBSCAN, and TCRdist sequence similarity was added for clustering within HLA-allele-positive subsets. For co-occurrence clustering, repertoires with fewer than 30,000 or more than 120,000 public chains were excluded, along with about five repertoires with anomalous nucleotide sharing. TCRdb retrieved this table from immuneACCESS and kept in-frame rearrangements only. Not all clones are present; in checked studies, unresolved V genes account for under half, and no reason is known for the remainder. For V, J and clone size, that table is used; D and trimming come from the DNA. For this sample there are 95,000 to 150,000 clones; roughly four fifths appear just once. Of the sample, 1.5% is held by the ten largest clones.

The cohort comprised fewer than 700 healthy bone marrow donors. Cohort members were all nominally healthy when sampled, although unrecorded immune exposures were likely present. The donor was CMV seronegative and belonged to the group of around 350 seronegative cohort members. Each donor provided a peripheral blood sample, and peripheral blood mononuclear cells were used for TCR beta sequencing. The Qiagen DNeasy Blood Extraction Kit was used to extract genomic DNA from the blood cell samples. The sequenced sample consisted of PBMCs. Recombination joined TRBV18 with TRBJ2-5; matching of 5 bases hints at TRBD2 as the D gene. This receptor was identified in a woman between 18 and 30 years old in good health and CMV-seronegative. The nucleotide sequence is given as TGTGCCAGCTCACCAGGACTCCAAGAGACCCAGTACTTC. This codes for CASSPGLQETQYF.